These 19 T cell receptor beta chains were sequenced from one sample in a study of CD8 T cells in Susac syndrome. The RNA input was roughly 0.45 to 1 ug, and it was reverse transcribed with random hexamers. In TCRdb, the immunoSEQ multiplex PCR reads were re-called with MiXCR into one record per CDR3 protein. The sample has fewer than 150,000 distinct CDR3 sequences, approximately 93% seen once. The sample was CD8+ T cells from PBMCs. Every receptor here comes from a human donor in good health.

This chain links TRBV7-9 with TRBJ2-1, with D possibly matching TRBD1 (6 bases). CDR1 and CDR2 from the germline V gene are SEHNR and FQNEAQ (reference sequence). CDR3 length equals 12 residues. V was pared by 5 bases and J by 9 bases, with 11 bases between. In nucleotides, the CDR3 is TGTGCCAGCAGCGGTACAGGGACTGAGCAGTTCTTC. This sequence encodes CASSGTGTEQFF.

This clonotype was seen just once. The J gene is TRBJ2-7, the V gene TRBV12-3 or TRBV12-4, with D unclear. CDR3 length equals 12 residues. V was trimmed by 6 bases and J by 7 bases, leaving 13 bases between them. CDR3 residues: CASSATAEEQYF. In nucleotides, the CDR3 is TGTGCCAGCAGCGCAACAGCAGAAGAGCAGTACTTC.

V usage is TRBV28 and J usage is TRBJ2-7, with D tentatively TRBD1 or TRBD2 (6 bases each). Germline V gene sequence: CDR1 MDHEN, CDR2 SYDVKM. Trimming stripped 2 bases from V and 6 bases from J, with 14 bases between. The CDR3 has 14 amino acids. The CDR3 DNA reads TGTGCCAGCAGTTTACGGGGGCCCAGCCCCGAGCAGTACTTC. It yields the protein CASSLRGPSPEQYF.

This chain uses TRBV19 with TRBJ2-1; 9 nucleotides align to TRBD2. The trim removed 6 bases at V and 5 bases at J, leaving 5 bases unmatched. Germline-derived CDR1 and CDR2 are LNHDA and SQIVND (reference sequence). The CDR3 consists of 14 residues. CDR3 protein: CASRQEREDNEQFF. The CDR3, as DNA: TGTGCCAGTAGGCAGGAGCGGGAGGACAATGAGCAGTTCTTC.

This rearrangement joins TRBV6-5 to TRBJ1-3; D is unresolved. The CDR3 extends over 15 amino acids. The V end lost 5 bases, the J end lost 4 bases, and 15 bases lay between the germline ends. Germline values: CDR1 MNHEY, CDR2 SVGAGI. CDR3 protein: CASSLGRLGGNTIYF. The CDR3 DNA sequence: TGTGCCAGCAGTCTAGGGAGACTAGGCGGAAACACCATATATTTT.

The chain combines TRBV20-1 with TRBJ1-5; 8 positions match TRBD1. The V and J ends lost 4 bases and 2 bases, in that order; junction bases with no gene match: 4. The CDR3 consists of 14 residues. Germline-derived CDR1 and CDR2 are DFQATT and SNEGSKA (reference sequence). The CDR3 DNA is TGCAGTGCTACCACAGGGGGTCGCAATCAGCCCCAGCATTTT. The encoded protein is CSATTGGRNQPQHF.

J is TRBJ2-7 and V is TRBV7-9; 7 bases match TRBD1. The CDR3 loop spans 12 amino acids. Losses at the gene ends were 10 bases for V and 4 bases for J; bases not matched to a gene: 7. The germline gives CDR1 SEHNR, CDR2 FQNEAQ (reference sequence). This CDR3 reads CATGQEAYEQYF. The DNA of the CDR3 is TGTGCCACCGGACAGGAGGCATACGAGCAGTACTTC.

J is TRBJ2-3 and V is TRBV6-5, with TRBD2 identical over 15 bases. V trimming: 6 bases; J trimming: 8 bases; junction bases outside the gene matches: 3. Per germline, CDR1 MNHEY and CDR2 SVGAGI. The CDR3 spans 14 residues. DNA for the CDR3: TGTGCCAGCAGAGGGACTAGCGGGAGGTCTACGCAGTATTTT. Its translation is CASRGTSGRSTQYF.

This clonotype was counted once. V gene TRBV20-1 combines with J gene TRBJ2-7; D is possibly TRBD2 (6 bases). CDR3 size: 13 residues. In germline, CDR1 is DFQATT, CDR2 SNEGSKA (reference sequence). Trimming cost V 3 bases and J 4 bases, with 13 bases left between them. CDR3 in amino acids: CSAREIAAYEQYF. Here the CDR3 DNA reads TGCAGTGCTAGGGAAATAGCGGCATACGAGCAGTACTTC.

J is TRBJ2-7 and V is TRBV12-3 or TRBV12-4, with D possibly called TRBD1 or TRBD2 (5 bases each). This CDR3 spans 16 amino acids. With 3 bases removed from V and 4 bases from J, the gap between germline ends came to 19 bases. The CDR3 here is CASSFAAGRTQYEQYF. As DNA, the CDR3 is TGTGCCAGCAGTTTCGCGGCAGGGAGAACACAATACGAGCAGTACTTC.

The V gene is TRBV20-1, the J gene TRBJ2-1; either TRBD1 or TRBD2 may fit D (5 bases each). The V end was cut by 3 bases, the J end by 9 bases, with 12 bases between. There are 12 residues in the CDR3. Germline CDR1 and CDR2: DFQATT and SNEGSKA (reference sequence). The CDR3 bases are TGCAGTGCTAGGCATGGGGGTGGTGAGCAGTTCTTC. It yields the protein CSARHGGGEQFF.

This chain links TRBV9 with TRBJ2-5; TRBD2 matches 10 bases. V lost 0 bases to trimming and J lost 1 base; unmatched junction nucleotides: 3. Germline CDR1 is SGDLS and CDR2 is YYNGEE. The CDR3 is 16 amino acids. In DNA form, the CDR3 reads TGTGCCAGCAGCGTAGGTACTAGCGGGGCCCAAGAGACCCAGTACTTC. Residues: CASSVGTSGAQETQYF.

This chain uses TRBV20-1 with TRBJ2-2; D not certain. The CDR3 spans 13 residues. Trimming shortened V by 1 base and J by 2 bases, and 5 bases separated the two germline ends. CDR1 and CDR2 from the germline V gene are DFQATT and SNEGSKA (reference sequence). As DNA, the CDR3 is TGCAGTGCTAGAGCGGACAACACCGGGGAGCTGTTTTTT. This gives the protein CSARADNTGELFF.

The chain joins TRBV2 to TRBJ2-7, with 8 positions matching TRBD2. Germline assignment: CDR1 SNHLY and CDR2 FYNNEI. The junction had 9 bases not matched to a gene; V was cut back by 2 bases and J by 3 bases. This CDR3 is built from 16 residues. The DNA for the CDR3 is TGTGCCAGCAGTGAAAATGCGGGACTAGATATCTACGAGCAGTACTTC. Translating gives CASSENAGLDIYEQYF. Filled out from reference TRBV2 and TRBJ2-7, the complete variable domain reads EPEVTQTPSHQVTQMGQEVILRCVPISNHLYFYWYRQILGQKVEFLVSFYNNEISEKSEIFDDQFSVERPDGSNFTLKIRSTKLEDSAMYFCASSENAGLDIYEQYFGPGTRLTVT.

The chain combines TRBV12-3 or TRBV12-4 with TRBJ2-2; D uncertain. The CDR3 is 12 amino acids. Trimming removed 8 bases from V and 7 bases from J, with 11 bases in between. The CDR3 DNA follows: TGTGCCAGCGGGTCCCATGGCGGGGAGCTGTTTTTT. Protein sequence: CASGSHGGELFF.

V usage is TRBV14 and J usage is TRBJ2-1; tentatively, D is TRBD2 (6 bases). V was trimmed by 10 bases and J by 4 bases, leaving 17 bases between them. Germline CDR1 is SGHDN and CDR2 is FVKESK. CDR3 length: 14 residues. CDR3 nucleotides: TGTGCCACGGGACTCCTCAACTCATACAATGAGCAGTTCTTC. Translation: CATGLLNSYNEQFF.

The gene calls are TRBV28 and TRBJ2-1; TRBD2 is a possible D gene (6 bases). The V and J ends lost 11 bases and 7 bases respectively, with 12 bases between them. The CDR3 length is 11 residues. Germline values: CDR1 MDHEN, CDR2 SYDVKM. The CDR3: CAAVRGNEQFF. The CDR3 nucleotides are TGTGCCGCAGTCCGGGGGAATGAGCAGTTCTTC.

The V call is TRBV5-1, the J call TRBJ2-3; no definite D call. The CDR3 consists of 14 residues. Germline CDR1 is SGHRS and CDR2 is YFSETQ. V was shortened by 0 bases and J by 4 bases, with 9 bases between the two germline ends. The CDR3 DNA is TGCGCCAGCAGCTTGGTGGGGTTGGCAGATACGCAGTATTTT. Its translation is CASSLVGLADTQYF.

CDR3 loop: CSSLLGNTRPYNEQFF. The CDR3, as DNA: TGCAGCTCCCTTTTGGGGAATACTAGGCCCTACAATGAGCAGTTCTTC. This rearrangement joins TRBV29-1 to TRBJ2-1, with a possible D match to TRBD2 (5 bases). This CDR3 region has 16 residues. V lost 8 bases and J 2 bases, leaving 22 bases between the germline ends. Germline CDR1 reads SQVTM; CDR2 reads ANQGSEA.